These T cell receptor beta chains were read from a single sample in a study of CD8+ T cells in alopecia areata. Only in-frame clones appear in the TCRdb table, and some are missing; sequencing was by immunoSEQ multiplex PCR. The sample shows 200,000 to 250,000 clones, under 75% of them seen only once. This specimen consisted of CD4+ T cells sorted from blood, obtained at week 4, from a patient treated with tofacitinib. These receptors all come from a human donor with alopecia areata. CDR3s include the opening cysteine and the closing phenylalanine or tryptophan.

v_call cdr3_aa
TRBV29-1 CSVGLLGTDTQYF
TRBV5-1 CASSQIRTGHIEQYF
TRBV11-2 CASSLDGGGFEQFF
TRBV7-2 CASSIGTGYTGELFF
TRBV29-1 CSPQDKTGKAFF
TRBV2 CASRAPGQSEAFF
TRBV7-2 CASSLSGTGELFF
TRBV9 CASSPSVGDYGYTF
TRBV5-1 CASSLGARANTGELFF
TRBV25-1 CASSAGPIQYF
TRBV11-2 CASSGGGPTDTQYF
TRBV19 CASSREADTQYF
TRBV29-1 CSVPGQGNYGYTF
TRBV27 CASMWGREQYF
TRBV5-1 CASRTDSLGSTDTQYF
TRBV6-5 CASSYSLTDTQYF
TRBV4-1 CASSQEDRPAGQPQHF
TRBV30 CAWTGWNYGYTF
TRBV7-2 CASSPRLAGERNEQFF
TRBV5-1 CASKGTVSYNEQFF
TRBV7-2 CASSLVGENADTQYF
TRBV7-2 CASSLVGQETQYF
TRBV6-5 CASSNRGVAAYEQYF
TRBV15 CATSRDPGIGNSPLHF
TRBV5-1 CASSRDRGPGGTEAFF
TRBV11-2 CASSLERLNEQFF
TRBV30 CAWMGTVAETQYF
TRBV10-3 CAISESGAQETQYF
TRBV29-1 CSHWSSYNEQFF
TRBV10-3 CAIHRNRDGTEAFF
TRBV29-1 CSASLVNEQFF
TRBV7-2 CASSLGTYNSPLHF
TRBV19 CASSIGAANTGELFF
TRBV10-3 CAISESAGATDTQYF
TRBV10-3 CAIRDTSYEQYF
TRBV29-1 CSVDFRGLKPDSYNEQFF
TRBV5-1 CASSLRDGGPQHF
TRBV2 CASSPRQYGYTF
TRBV5-1 CASSLTSNTGELFF
TRBV29-1 CSYTGGYEQYF
TRBV29-1 CSARTGTSTDTQYF
TRBV29-1 CSVGLRGDRGMIPGNNEQFF
TRBV5-5 CASSWYPANTEAFF
TRBV9 CASSTPGEAEAFF
TRBV5-6 CASSSDRVTQYF
TRBV14 CASSTGTAQYF
TRBV7-9 CASSLRGGEKNTQYF
TRBV2 CASTSWGTNSPLHF
TRBV30 CAWSVGDRGDQPQHF
TRBV30 CACSFQGLQPQHF
TRBV7-2 CASSVSGGTDTQYF
TRBV29-1 CSVERGVTQYF
TRBV5-1 CASSHQGATDTQYF
TRBV7-9 CASSLELQPEFF
TRBV9 CASSRLDYGYTF